This paragraph reports one TCR beta chain. Its antigen is not identified. Per the germline V gene, CDR1 is GTSNPN and CDR2 is SVGIG (reference sequence). This CDR3 contains 14 residues. The germline V and J ends were trimmed by 2 bases and 8 bases, with 16 bases remaining between them. Only in-frame clones appear in the TCRdb table, and some are missing; sequencing was by immunoSEQ multiplex PCR. The sample has roughly 120,000 clones; about 93% are singletons. The sample belongs to a study of cytomegalovirus exposure and HLA in healthy donors. Notes on the study in general: Specificity for CMV antigens was confirmed in vitro for a few of the CMV-associated chains.

The TCR sequence derives from a woman between 18 and 29 years old in good health and CMV-seronegative. The V call is TRBV30, the J call TRBJ2-4; D is perhaps TRBD2 (6 bases). Sequenced material: PBMCs. This CDR3 reads CAWSNPGLTDIQYF. Here the CDR3 DNA reads TGTGCCTGGAGTAATCCGGGACTTACGGACATTCAGTACTTC.